A selection of T cell receptor beta chains follows, all from one sample in a study of early stage breast cancer tumors. Sequencing used immunoSEQ multiplex PCR; TCRdb keeps in-frame clones, though not all of them. The profile shows 50,000 to 65,000 clones, around nine tenths of them singletons. Material: blood. These receptors were taken from a person aged 65 to 85 with breast cancer. Both conserved end residues are part of each CDR3. D genes are given only for firm matches. Expanded clones are given a class, and other clones once, few, many or no size at all.

>TRBV6-6|NA|TRBJ1-5|NA
TGTGCCAGCAGTCAGGCCCTTACCCATCAGCCCCAGCATTTT
CASSQALTHQPQHF
>TRBV28|NA|TRBJ2-2|NA
TGTGCCACCACTGCCATTACCCCGAACACCGGGGAGCTGTTTTTT
CATTAITPNTGELFF
>TRBV6-1|TRBD2|TRBJ2-5|NA
TGTGCCAGCAACCCTAGCGGGAGACTAGAGACCCAGTACTTC
CASNPSGRLETQYF
>TRBV7-9|NA|TRBJ2-2|once
TGTGCCAGCAGCCTACTAACAGGGCTGTCTAGGGAGCTGTTTTTT
CASSLLTGLSRELFF
>TRBV7-2|NA|TRBJ1-5|NA
TGTGCCAGCAGCTTATCATATCTGTCAGGGAATCAGCCCCAGCATTTT
CASSLSYLSGNQPQHF
>TRBV6-5|TRBD1|TRBJ1-2|NA
TGTGCCAGCAGAAGGGCAGGGACAGCGGACTATGGCTACACCTTC
CASRRAGTADYGYTF
>TRBV19|NA|TRBJ2-5|NA
TGTGCCAGTAGCCGAGAACAGGGCCAAGAGACCCAGTACTTC
CASSREQGQETQYF
>TRBV30|NA|TRBJ1-3|NA
TGTGCCTGGACAATTACCGGGACGCCCGGGAGCACCATATATTTT
CAWTITGTPGSTIYF
>TRBV7-9|NA|TRBJ1-2|once
TGTGCCAGCAGCTTTGGGGACACAAACTATGGCTACACCTTC
CASSFGDTNYGYTF
>TRBV6-5|NA|TRBJ2-7|once
TGTGCCAGCAGCCGGGGCTACGAGCAGTACTTC
CASSRGYEQYF
>TRBV30|TRBD2|TRBJ2-1|NA
TGTGCCTGGGATAGCGGGAGAACCTACAATGAGCAGTTCTTC
CAWDSGRTYNEQFF
>TRBV9|NA|TRBJ1-6|NA
TGTGCCAGCAGCGTAGCTGGGGCGGAGACCTATTCACCCCTCCACTTT
CASSVAGAETYSPLHF
>TRBV5-6|NA|TRBJ1-4|NA
TGTGCCAGCAGCCTACAGGCAACTAATGAAAAACTGTTTTTT
CASSLQATNEKLFF
>TRBV6-5|NA|TRBJ2-5|once
TGTGCCAGCAGTTACGTTGGCAGTAGGGGGGAGACCCAGTACTTC
CASSYVGSRGETQYF
>TRBV19|NA|TRBJ2-7|NA
TGTGCCAGTGGTCCGCGCTACGAGCAGTACTTC
CASGPRYEQYF
>TRBV10-3|TRBD2|TRBJ2-7|NA
TGTGCCATCAGTCGAGGGGTCCTAGCGGGGGCCTACGAGCAGTACTTC
CAISRGVLAGAYEQYF
>TRBV18|TRBD2|TRBJ2-7|NA
TGTGCCAGCTCACCAAACGGCCGCGGGAGCTACGAGCAGTACTTC
CASSPNGRGSYEQYF
>TRBV5-1|TRBD1|TRBJ1-2|NA
TGCGCCAGCAGCCACACGACAGGGTCCTATGGCTACACCTTC
CASSHTTGSYGYTF
>TRBV5-1|NA|TRBJ1-3|NA
TGCGCCAGCAGCTTGGACAGCCCTAAGTCTGGAAACACCATATATTTT
CASSLDSPKSGNTIYF
>TRBV9|NA|TRBJ2-7|NA
TGTGCCAGCAGCGTAGGGGCGACAAGCGGGTCCTACGAGCAGTACTTC
CASSVGATSGSYEQYF
>TRBV10-3|TRBD2|TRBJ2-7|NA
TGTGCCATCATGGGGAGCGGGGGGGGAAACTACGAGCAGTACTTC
CAIMGSGGGNYEQYF
>TRBV29-1|NA|TRBJ2-7|NA
TGCAGCGTTCCGGACAGCCTATCCCCCTACGAGCAGTACTTC
CSVPDSLSPYEQYF
>TRBV27|NA|TRBJ2-1|NA
TGTGCCAGCAGTGCAGGGGGGTCCTACAATGAGCAGTTCTTC
CASSAGGSYNEQFF
>TRBV4-1|NA|TRBJ2-5|NA
TGCGCCAGCAGCCTGACTCACCAAGAGACCCAGTACTTC
CASSLTHQETQYF
>TRBV6-6|NA|TRBJ1-1|NA
TGTGCCAGCAGTTACCTAGGGGTAACGAACACTGAAGCTTTCTTT
CASSYLGVTNTEAFF
>TRBV10-3|TRBD2|TRBJ2-1|once
TGTGCCATCGGGGAGGGGAAGAGCTCCTACAATGAGCAGTTCTTC
CAIGEGKSSYNEQFF
>TRBV5-6|TRBD1|TRBJ1-4|NA
TGTGCCAGCAGCTGGGACAGGGGACCCGAAAAACTGTTTTTT
CASSWDRGPEKLFF
>TRBV7-2|TRBD1|TRBJ1-3|once
TGTGCCAGCAGCCTCCGTCGACAGGGGGCAAACACCATATATTTT
CASSLRRQGANTIYF
>TRBV27|TRBD1|TRBJ1-2|few
TGTGCCAGCAGTTTCGGGACAGGGGGCTTTGGCTACACCTTC
CASSFGTGGFGYTF
>TRBV7-7|NA|TRBJ1-4|NA
TGTGCCAGCAGCTTAGAAGGGGGAGCTAATGAAAAACTGTTTTTT
CASSLEGGANEKLFF
>TRBV5-1|TRBD1|TRBJ2-7|NA
TGCGCCAGCAGCTTGGTGGGACAGGGCTACGAGCAGTACTTC
CASSLVGQGYEQYF
>TRBV19|TRBD1|TRBJ1-5|NA
TGTGCCAGCGGACAGGGGCATCAGCCCCAGCATTTT
CASGQGHQPQHF
>TRBV7-2|TRBD2|TRBJ2-7|NA
TGTGCCAGCAGCCCCCACGGGGGGGCGGGGTACGAGCAGTACTTC
CASSPHGGAGYEQYF
>TRBV28|TRBD1|TRBJ1-5|NA
TGTGCCAGCAGTCTTAGGGGGACAGGCCGAATTTATAGCAATCAGCCCCAGCATTTT
CASSLRGTGRIYSNQPQHF
>TRBV6-5|TRBD2|TRBJ2-7|NA
TGTGCCAGCAGTTACCGGGGACTAGCGGGGTATACGCAGTACTTC
CASSYRGLAGYTQYF
>TRBV5-1|TRBD2|TRBJ2-3|NA
TGCGCCAGCAACTCCGGGTCACTAGCGGAAGGAGATACGCAGTATTTT
CASNSGSLAEGDTQYF
>TRBV5-1|NA|TRBJ1-2|NA
TGCGCCAGCAGCTTGGATACGGGATTGGGGGGCTACACCTTC
CASSLDTGLGGYTF
>TRBV28|TRBD2|TRBJ2-1|NA
TGTGCCAGCAGTCGGGCGGGAGGGCCCCACAATGAGCAGTTCTTC
CASSRAGGPHNEQFF
>TRBV7-2|TRBD1|TRBJ2-5|NA
TGTGCCAGCAGTTATCAAGGGGGCCTAGAAGAGACCCAGTACTTC
CASSYQGGLEETQYF
>TRBV29-1|TRBD2|TRBJ2-3|NA
TGCAGCGTTGAAACGGGAGGGCCAGGGGATACGCAGTATTTT
CSVETGGPGDTQYF
>TRBV4-3|NA|TRBJ1-2|NA
TGCGCCAGCAGCCAAGATGTAGCGGGTACGACCGGCTACACCTTC
CASSQDVAGTTGYTF
>TRBV7-2|TRBD2|TRBJ2-1|NA
TGTGCCAGCAGCTTAGCCTTAGGCGGGGGGGGTTACAATGAGCAGTTCTTC
CASSLALGGGGYNEQFF